Presented here are 20 T cell receptor beta chains from one specimen sequenced in a study of pediatric ulcerative colitis. Some clones are missing from TCRdb's copy, which holds only in-frame ones; the method was immunoSEQ multiplex PCR. The sample consists of 15,000 to 20,000 clones, 70% to 80% of them appearing once. Rectal tissue came from one to two pinch biopsies taken at colonoscopy. The sample taken for sequencing was gut tissue. The receptors stem from a boy between 10 and 17 years old with moderate ulcerative colitis.

The chain carries TRBV2 and TRBJ2-1, with TRBD2 identical over 7 bases. Germline V gene lookup returns CDR1 SNHLY and CDR2 FYNNEI. CDR3 length: 15 amino acids. J gave up 2 bases and V 7 bases, and 8 bases lay outside the gene matches. The CDR3 spells CASTRRGEPYNEQFF. The CDR3 bases are TGTGCCAGCACCCGACGGGGGGAACCCTACAATGAGCAGTTCTTC.

The V gene is TRBV7-9, the J gene TRBJ2-7; D is possibly TRBD1 (5 bases). The germline V and J ends were trimmed by 1 base and 2 bases, with 6 bases remaining between them. The germline gives CDR1 SEHNR, CDR2 FQNEAQ (reference sequence). This CDR3 comprises 13 residues. The CDR3 region is CASSLVDTYEQYF. The CDR3 bases are TGTGCCAGCAGCTTAGTGGACACCTACGAGCAGTACTTC. The entire variable domain, with the rest obtained from reference TRBV7-9 and TRBJ2-7, is as follows: DTGVSQNPRHKITKRGQNVTFRCDPISEHNRLYWYRQTLGQGPEFLTYFQNEAQLEKSRLLSDRFSAERPKGSFSTLEIQRTEQGDSAMYLCASSLVDTYEQYFGPGTRLTVT.

The chain uses TRBV6-1 and TRBJ1-5; D ambiguous. This CDR3 is built from 15 residues. Per the germline V gene, CDR1 is MNHNS and CDR2 is SASEGT. Trimming shortened V by 2 bases and J by 3 bases, and 11 bases separated the two germline ends. This CDR3 reads CASSESLGNNQPQHF. CDR3 in DNA: TGTGCCAGCAGTGAAAGTCTAGGGAACAATCAGCCCCAGCATTTT.

The rearrangement uses TRBV18 and TRBJ2-2, with D maybe TRBD1 (5 bases). Trimming removed 1 base at V and 7 bases at J, with 16 bases between. CDR1 and CDR2 from the germline V gene are KGHSH and LQKENI. There are 16 residues in the CDR3. The CDR3 reads CASSPQSAGYIGELFF. For the CDR3, the DNA is TGTGCCAGCTCACCACAATCGGCAGGGTATATCGGGGAGCTGTTTTTT.

The chain employs TRBV13 and TRBJ1-2; tentatively, D is TRBD1 (6 bases). This CDR3 has 15 amino acids. V dropped 7 bases and J dropped 1 base, with 16 bases sitting between them. Germline CDR1 and CDR2: PRHDT and FYEKMQ (reference sequence). CDR3 in amino acids: CASILDSRSNYGYTF. DNA for the CDR3: TGTGCCAGCATCCTGGACAGTCGAAGTAACTATGGCTACACCTTC.

The rearrangement links TRBV7-3 to TRBJ2-1; D is possibly TRBD1 (5 bases). V was trimmed by 2 bases and J by 3 bases, leaving 8 bases between them. Germline CDR1 is SGHTA and CDR2 is FQGTGA. This CDR3 spans 14 amino acids. CDR3 in DNA: TGTGCCAGCAGCTTATACCAGGGCTACAATGAGCAGTTCTTC. It yields the protein CASSLYQGYNEQFF. The full variable domain, its missing parts supplied by reference TRBV7-3 and TRBJ2-1, is GAGVSQTPSNKVTEKGKYVELRCDPISGHTALYWYRQSLGQGPEFLIYFQGTGAADDSGLPNDRFFAVRPEGSVSTLKIQRTERGDSAVYLCASSLYQGYNEQFFGPGTRLTVL.

The CDR3 region has the DNA TGTGCCAGCAGCTTCGACAATTCACCCCTCCACTTT. It translates to CASSFDNSPLHF. The genes are TRBV7-9 and TRBJ1-6; D uncertain. Looked up from germline, CDR1 is SEHNR and CDR2 is FQNEAQ (reference sequence). V was clipped by 3 bases and J by 7 bases, with 4 bases between them. The CDR3 is made up of 12 amino acids.

V is TRBV5-1 and J is TRBJ2-6; 7 bases are a match to TRBD2. The CDR3 is 18 residues long. The germline gives CDR1 SGHRS, CDR2 YFSETQ. V lost 1 base, J lost 3 bases, and 10 bases stayed unmatched. The CDR3 nucleotides read TGCGCCAGCAGCTTGTACGCGGGGGTGTCTTATGGGGCCAACGTCCTGACTTTC. Translating gives CASSLYAGVSYGANVLTF. Drawing the rest from reference TRBV5-1 and TRBJ2-6, the complete variable domain is KAGVTQTPRYLIKTRGQQVTLSCSPISGHRSVSWYQQTPGQGLQFLFEYFSETQRNKGNFPGRFSGRQFSNSRSEMNVSTLELGDSALYLCASSLYAGVSYGANVLTFGAGSRLTVL.

The gene calls are TRBV18 and TRBJ2-7; 9 bases align to TRBD1. Germline-derived CDR1 and CDR2 are KGHSH and LQKENI. This CDR3 contains 14 residues. V gave up 4 bases and J gave up 5 bases; unmatched junction bases: 6. The CDR3 protein is CASSRTGVLDEQYF. CDR3 nucleotide sequence: TGTGCCAGCTCACGGACAGGGGTGCTCGACGAGCAGTACTTC.

The rearrangement joins TRBV28 to TRBJ2-1; D unresolved. The CDR3 runs to 16 residues. CDR1 and CDR2 (germline): MDHEN, SYDVKM. V dropped 4 bases and J dropped 6 bases, with 19 bases sitting between them. The CDR3 DNA reads as TGTGCCAGCAGTTCAACTACTCCCTTAGGAACCAATGAGCAGTTCTTC. This translates into CASSSTTPLGTNEQFF.

V and J are TRBV28 and TRBJ1-2; D not certain. Trimming took 1 base from V and 6 from J, leaving 6 bases between them. The germline V gene encodes CDR1 MDHEN and CDR2 SYDVKM. The CDR3 loop spans 12 amino acids. This chain's CDR3 is CASSLFRDGYTF. DNA of the CDR3: TGTGCCAGCAGTTTATTTCGGGATGGCTACACCTTC.

V and J are TRBV29-1 and TRBJ1-2, with unresolved D. The CDR3 sequence is 16 residues long. V was clipped by 1 base and J by 0 bases, with 15 bases between them. Germline V lookup: CDR1 SQVTM, CDR2 ANQGSEA. DNA of the CDR3: TGCAGCGTTGAAGTTTTTTCGAGGGAAACTAACTATGGCTACACCTTC. Residues: CSVEVFSRETNYGYTF.

The V gene is TRBV6-1, the J gene TRBJ2-7; 9 nucleotides match TRBD1. J gave up 1 base and V 6 bases, and 4 bases lay outside the gene matches. This CDR3 region has 14 residues. CDR1 and CDR2 from the germline V gene are MNHNS and SASEGT. The CDR3 loop is CASSPGTGSYEQYF. The CDR3 coding sequence is TGTGCCAGCAGCCCCGGGACAGGGTCCTACGAGCAGTACTTC.

This clone was recorded once. The chain uses TRBV27 and TRBJ2-2; D is unresolved. This CDR3 is built from 12 residues. Trimming stripped 5 bases from V and 7 bases from J, with 8 bases between. Germline CDR1 is MNHEY and CDR2 is SMNVEV (reference sequence). CDR3 in amino acids: CASSLTVGELFF. The CDR3 DNA is TGTGCCAGCAGTCTGACCGTCGGGGAGCTGTTTTTT.

V usage is TRBV13 and J usage is TRBJ2-3, with D uncertain. The germline V gene encodes CDR1 PRHDT and CDR2 FYEKMQ (reference sequence). The CDR3 is 15 amino acids. V lost 1 base to trimming and J lost 3 bases, with 11 bases between them. The CDR3 region has the DNA TGTGCCAGCAGCTTAGACGTCGCGGAGACAGATACGCAGTATTTT. Its translation is CASSLDVAETDTQYF.

This rearrangement joins TRBV12-5 to TRBJ1-5, with a possible D match to TRBD1 (6 bases). CDR3 length: 15 amino acids. Trimming cost V 6 bases and J 2 bases, with 14 bases left between them. Germline values: CDR1 LGHNT, CDR2 FRNRAP. DNA for the CDR3: TGTGCTAGTGGACAAGGAGCAGGGGGCAATCAGCCCCAGCATTTT. It translates to CASGQGAGGNQPQHF.

The rearrangement links TRBV10-3 to TRBJ1-2; D uncertain. CDR1 is ENHRY, CDR2 SYGVKD, per germline. The V end lost 1 base, the J end lost 2 bases, and 8 bases lay between the germline ends. The CDR3 runs to 14 residues. The CDR3 sequence: CAISELDGNYGYTF. CDR3 nucleotide sequence: TGTGCCATCAGTGAGTTAGACGGAAACTATGGCTACACCTTC.

The rearrangement joins TRBV18 to TRBJ2-7; TRBD1 is a possible D gene (6 bases). The V gene's germline CDR1 is KGHSH and CDR2 LQKENI. Trimming pared 4 bases from V and 4 bases from J, leaving 23 bases between. This CDR3 is built from 17 residues. CDR3 amino acids: CASSLEKSATGQYEQYF. CDR3 DNA sequence: TGTGCCAGCTCACTCGAGAAAAGTGCGACAGGTCAGTACGAGCAGTACTTC.

This chain joins TRBV28 and TRBJ1-1; possible D gene TRBD1, 5 bases. CDR1 is MDHEN and CDR2 is SYDVKM in the germline V gene. CDR3 size: 16 residues. Trimming left V 1 base short and J 0 bases short, with 12 bases between. CDR3 residues: CASSLSGGAVNTEAFF. The CDR3, as DNA: TGTGCCAGCAGTTTATCTGGAGGGGCCGTGAACACTGAAGCTTTCTTT.

The table lists this clone with a few counts. The rearrangement joins TRBV9 to TRBJ1-1; D ambiguous. CDR3 size: 14 residues. V was shortened by 5 bases and J by 2 bases, with 13 bases between the two germline ends. CDR1 is SGDLS and CDR2 is YYNGEE in the germline V gene. Written as DNA, the CDR3 is TGTGCCAGCAGTTTCTCCGGGAGTAACACTGAAGCTTTCTTT. Amino acids: CASSFSGSNTEAFF.